The rows below give T cell receptor beta chains drawn from one sample of a study of blood T cells in healthy people across ages. TCRdb re-derived calls from the 5' RACE reads in MiXCR, one entry per CDR3 protein. The data contain some 750,000 distinct CDR3 sequences, 22% of them singletons. The source material was blood. The receptors here all came from a man in his 70s in good health. CDR3s include the opening cysteine and the closing phenylalanine or tryptophan. The D gene is left open where the match is weak. The listing skips clone size in some rows; elsewhere it reads once, few, many or a size class.

v_call	j_call	clone_size	d_call	cdr3_aa	cdr3_nt
TRBV6-6	TRBJ1-3	-	TRBD1	CASSYGTGVANTIYF	TGTGCCAGCAGTTACGGCACAGGGGTTGCAAACACCATATATTTT
TRBV20-1	TRBJ2-3	few	TRBD2	CSATPSGGGYGTDTQYF	TGCAGTGCTACTCCTAGCGGGGGGGGGTACGGGACAGATACGCAGTATTTT
TRBV7-6	TRBJ2-1	few	TRBD2	CASSLEGLAGVGSYNEQFF	TGTGCCAGCAGCTTAGAGGGACTAGCGGGAGTAGGCTCCTACAATGAGCAGTTCTTC
TRBV27	TRBJ2-7	many	TRBD2	CASSSPGGTTYEQYF	TGTGCCAGCAGTTCCCCGGGAGGAACCACCTACGAGCAGTACTTC
TRBV12-3/TRBV12-4	TRBJ2-2	-	TRBD1	CASRSTGQGAGELFF	TGTGCCAGCAGGTCGACAGGGCAGGGTGCCGGGGAGCTGTTTTTT
TRBV29-1	TRBJ1-2	few	-	CSGGSNYGYTF	TGCAGCGGGGGGAGTAACTATGGCTACACCTTC
TRBV5-1	TRBJ1-1	few	-	CASSYNGRDTEAFF	TGCGCCAGCAGCTACAACGGGAGGGACACTGAAGCTTTCTTT
TRBV5-1	TRBJ2-3	-	-	CASKQGGSTDTQYF	TGCGCCAGCAAGCAAGGCGGCAGCACAGATACGCAGTATTTT
TRBV7-9	TRBJ2-1	many	TRBD2	CASSFALGTSENEQFF	TGTGCCAGCAGCTTTGCTCTCGGGACTAGCGAGAATGAGCAGTTCTTC
TRBV6-6	TRBJ2-5	-	-	CASSPRGRFQETQYF	TGTGCCAGCAGTCCTAGAGGCCGCTTCCAAGAGACCCAGTACTTC
TRBV10-2	TRBJ2-7	-	-	CASSDRDEQYF	TGCGCCAGCAGTGATCGGGACGAGCAGTACTTC
TRBV29-1	TRBJ2-1	-	TRBD1	CSAGGTGAYNEQFF	TGCAGCGCTGGGGGGACAGGGGCCTACAATGAGCAGTTCTTC
TRBV5-1	TRBJ1-5	many	TRBD1	CASSLGQGANQPQHF	TGCGCCAGCAGCTTGGGACAGGGGGCGAATCAGCCCCAGCATTTT
TRBV12-3/TRBV12-4	TRBJ2-4	-	TRBD2	CASSSQTGGTSGKPQYF	TGTGCCAGCAGTTCCCAGACAGGGGGGACTAGCGGGAAGCCTCAGTACTTC
TRBV19	TRBJ1-5	-	-	CASSSPRVNQPQHF	TGTGCCAGTAGTTCCCCTCGTGTCAATCAGCCCCAGCATTTT